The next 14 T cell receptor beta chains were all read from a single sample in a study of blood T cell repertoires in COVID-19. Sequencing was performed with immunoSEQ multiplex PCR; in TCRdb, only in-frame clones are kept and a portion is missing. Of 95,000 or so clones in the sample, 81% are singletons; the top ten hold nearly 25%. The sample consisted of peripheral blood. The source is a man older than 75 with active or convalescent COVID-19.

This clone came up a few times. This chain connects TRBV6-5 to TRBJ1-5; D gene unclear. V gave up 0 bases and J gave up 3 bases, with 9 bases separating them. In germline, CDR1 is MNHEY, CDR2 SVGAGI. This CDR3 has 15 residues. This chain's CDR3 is CASSYSAINNQPQHF. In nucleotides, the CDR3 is TGTGCCAGCAGTTACTCGGCCATAAACAATCAGCCCCAGCATTTT.

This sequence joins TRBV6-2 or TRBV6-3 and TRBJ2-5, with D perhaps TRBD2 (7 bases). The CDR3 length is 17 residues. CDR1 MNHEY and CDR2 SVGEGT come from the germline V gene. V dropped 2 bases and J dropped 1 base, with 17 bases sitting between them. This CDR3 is CASSYAGRGASQETQYF. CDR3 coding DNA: TGTGCCAGCAGTTACGCCGGACGGGGGGCATCCCAAGAGACCCAGTACTTC.

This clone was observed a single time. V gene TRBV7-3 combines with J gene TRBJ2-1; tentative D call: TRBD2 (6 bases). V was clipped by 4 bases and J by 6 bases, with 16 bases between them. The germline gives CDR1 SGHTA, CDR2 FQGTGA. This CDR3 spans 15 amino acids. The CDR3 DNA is TGTGCCAGCAGCTCGCTCGGGGGAAGAGGCAATGAGCAGTTCTTC. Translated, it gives CASSSLGGRGNEQFF.

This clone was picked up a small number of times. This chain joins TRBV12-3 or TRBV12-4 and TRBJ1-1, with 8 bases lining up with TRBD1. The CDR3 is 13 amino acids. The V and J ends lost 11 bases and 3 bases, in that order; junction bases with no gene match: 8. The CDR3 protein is CAGSTGGDTEAFF. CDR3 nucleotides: TGTGCCGGGTCTACAGGGGGAGACACTGAAGCTTTCTTT.

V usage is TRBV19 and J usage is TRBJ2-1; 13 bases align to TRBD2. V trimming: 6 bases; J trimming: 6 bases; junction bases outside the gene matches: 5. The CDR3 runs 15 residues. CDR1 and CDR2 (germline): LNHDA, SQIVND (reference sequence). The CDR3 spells CASSPTSGGANEQFF. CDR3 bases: TGTGCCAGTAGCCCTACTAGCGGGGGGGCCAATGAGCAGTTCTTC.

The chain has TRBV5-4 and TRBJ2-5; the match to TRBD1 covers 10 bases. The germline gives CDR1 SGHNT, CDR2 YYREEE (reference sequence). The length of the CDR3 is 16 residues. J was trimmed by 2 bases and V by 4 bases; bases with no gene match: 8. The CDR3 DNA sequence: TGTGCCAGCAGCCAATTCGGGACAGGGGTTCAAGAGACCCAGTACTTC. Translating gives CASSQFGTGVQETQYF. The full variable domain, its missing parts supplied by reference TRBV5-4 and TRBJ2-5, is ETGVTQSPTHLIKTRGQQVTLRCSSQSGHNTVSWYQQALGQGPQFIFQYYREEENGRGNFPPRFSGLQFPNYSSELNVNALELDDSALYLCASSQFGTGVQETQYFGPGTRLLVL.

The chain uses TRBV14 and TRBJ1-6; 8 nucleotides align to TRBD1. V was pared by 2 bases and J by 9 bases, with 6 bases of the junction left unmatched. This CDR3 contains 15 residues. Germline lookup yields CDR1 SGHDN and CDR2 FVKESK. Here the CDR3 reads CASSQRDRGGSPLHF. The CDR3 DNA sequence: TGTGCCAGCAGCCAAAGAGACAGGGGCGGTTCACCCCTCCACTTT.

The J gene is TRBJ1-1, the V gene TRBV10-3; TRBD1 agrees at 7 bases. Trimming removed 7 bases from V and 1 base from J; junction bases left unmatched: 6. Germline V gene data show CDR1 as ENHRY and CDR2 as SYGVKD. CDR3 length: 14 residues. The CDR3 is CAINPTGTNTEAFF. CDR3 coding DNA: TGTGCCATCAACCCGACAGGGACGAACACTGAAGCTTTCTTT.

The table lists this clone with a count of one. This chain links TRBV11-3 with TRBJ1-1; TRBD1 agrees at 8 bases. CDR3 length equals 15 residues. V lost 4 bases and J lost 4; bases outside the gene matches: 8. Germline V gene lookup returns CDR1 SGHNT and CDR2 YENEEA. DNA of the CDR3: TGTGCCAGCAGCTCCCGACAGGGGCCGATCACTGAAGCTTTCTTT. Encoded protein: CASSSRQGPITEAFF.

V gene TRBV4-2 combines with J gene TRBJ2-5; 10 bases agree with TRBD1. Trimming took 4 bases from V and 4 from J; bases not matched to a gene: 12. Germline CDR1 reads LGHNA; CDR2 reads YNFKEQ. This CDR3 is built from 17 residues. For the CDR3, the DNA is TGTGCCAGCAGCCCAGGGACAGGGGATGTTTTGGGAGAGACCCAGTACTTC. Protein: CASSPGTGDVLGETQYF.

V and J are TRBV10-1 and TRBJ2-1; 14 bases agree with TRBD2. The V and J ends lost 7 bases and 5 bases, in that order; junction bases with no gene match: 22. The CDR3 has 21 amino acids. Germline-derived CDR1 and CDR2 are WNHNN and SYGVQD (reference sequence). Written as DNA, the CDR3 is TGCGCCAGCATAGAGGGTTGGACTAGCGGGGGGACAATCCGTCCCCACAATGAGCAGTTCTTC. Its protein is CASIEGWTSGGTIRPHNEQFF.

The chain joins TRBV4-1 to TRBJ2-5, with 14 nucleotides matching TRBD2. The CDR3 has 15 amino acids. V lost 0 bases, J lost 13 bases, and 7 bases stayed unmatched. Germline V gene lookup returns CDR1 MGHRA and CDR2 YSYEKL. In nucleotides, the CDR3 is TGCGCCAGCAGCCAAGATTTCGGGACTAGCGGGGGAAGGTACTTC. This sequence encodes CASSQDFGTSGGRYF.

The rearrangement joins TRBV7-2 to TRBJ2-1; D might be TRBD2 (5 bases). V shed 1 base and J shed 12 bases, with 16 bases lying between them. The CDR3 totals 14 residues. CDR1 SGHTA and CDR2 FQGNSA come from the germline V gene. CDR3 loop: CASSLELAVALQFF. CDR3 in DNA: TGTGCCAGCAGCTTAGAATTGGCGGTAGCGCTGCAGTTCTTC.

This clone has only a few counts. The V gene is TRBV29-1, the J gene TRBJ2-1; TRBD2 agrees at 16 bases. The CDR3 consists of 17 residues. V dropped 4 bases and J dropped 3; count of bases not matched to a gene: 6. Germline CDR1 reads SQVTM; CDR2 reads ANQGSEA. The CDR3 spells CSVGGTSGGEVYNEQFF. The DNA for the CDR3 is TGCAGCGTTGGAGGGACTAGCGGGGGGGAGGTCTACAATGAGCAGTTCTTC.